The 10 T cell receptor beta chains below all came from one sample that was sequenced in a study of T cells in localized non-small cell lung cancer. Some clones are missing from TCRdb's copy, which holds only in-frame ones; the method was immunoSEQ multiplex PCR. The sample holds 30,000 to 40,000 clones; roughly nine tenths are singletons and the top ten take around 4.3%. Sequenced material: peripheral blood, taken before any cancer treatment. The receptors were gathered from a man aged 40 to 69 with stage I lung adenocarcinoma.

This chain links TRBV6-1 with TRBJ1-2, with D hard to call. Trimming took off 5 bases at V and 3 bases at J, with 10 bases between the two ends. The CDR3 runs 13 residues. Germline CDR1 and CDR2: MNHNS and SASEGT. CDR3 region: CASSPGEYYGYTF. The CDR3 DNA is TGTGCCAGCAGTCCAGGAGAATACTATGGCTACACCTTC.

This chain uses TRBV5-5 with TRBJ2-4, with TRBD2 matching 7 bases. The V gene's germline CDR1 is SGHKS and CDR2 YYEKEE (reference sequence). The CDR3 is 13 amino acids. The ends lost 2 bases at V and 6 bases at J; junction bases unmatched: 2. CDR3 DNA sequence: TGTGCCAGCAGCTTTGGGGAGGGAAACATTCAGTACTTC. Protein product: CASSFGEGNIQYF. The complete variable domain, with remaining parts taken from reference TRBV5-5 and TRBJ2-4, reads DAGVTQSPTHLIKTRGQQVTLRCSPISGHKSVSWYQQVLGQGPQFIFQYYEKEERGRGNFPDRFSARQFPNYSSELNVNALLLGDSALYLCASSFGEGNIQYFGAGTRLSVL.

The chain is built from TRBV10-1 and TRBJ2-3, with D tentatively TRBD1 (6 bases). CDR1 and CDR2 (germline): WNHNN, SYGVQD (reference sequence). There are 15 residues in the CDR3. The ends were cut back, 5 bases at V and 0 bases at J, with 12 bases in the middle. The chain's CDR3 is CASSRTDLSTDTQYF. CDR3 in DNA: TGCGCCAGCAGTCGGACAGACCTTAGCACAGATACGCAGTATTTT.

This rearrangement joins TRBV7-9 to TRBJ2-1; D is possibly TRBD1 (5 bases). CDR1 and CDR2 from the germline V gene are SEHNR and FQNEAQ (reference sequence). V was trimmed by 5 bases and J by 4 bases, leaving 9 bases between them. The CDR3 is 13 amino acids. The CDR3 is CASSVTGYNEQFF. In nucleotides, the CDR3 is TGTGCCAGCAGCGTTACAGGTTACAATGAGCAGTTCTTC.

The V gene is TRBV5-3, the J gene TRBJ2-5; maybe TRBD1 (6 bases). TRBV5-3 counts as an open reading frame of uncertain function. The ends were cut back, 8 bases at V and 5 bases at J, with 19 bases in the middle. The CDR3 contains 14 residues. The CDR3 nucleotides read TGTGCCAGTTACGGACAGACCGTTAGGGAGACCCAGTACTTC. Its protein is CASYGQTVRETQYF.

With regard to this clone: Mismatch with germline at one junction end may stem from a read error. The chain uses TRBV19 and TRBJ2-1; D is ambiguous. This CDR3 has 15 residues. Looked up from germline, CDR1 is LNHDA and CDR2 is SQIVND (reference sequence). The CDR3 DNA reads TGTGCCAGTACCCTAAGGTCGGCCTCCTACGATGAGCAGTTCTTC. Amino acid sequence: CASTLRSASYDEQFF.

This clone showed up just a few times. V and J are TRBV15 and TRBJ1-1; TRBD1 is a possible D gene (6 bases). The germline V gene has CDR1 LNHNV and CDR2 YYDKDF (reference sequence). Trimming removed 5 bases from V and 10 bases from J, with 17 bases in between. This CDR3 has 13 amino acids. The CDR3 sequence is CATSSQTQGRAFF. The DNA for the CDR3 is TGTGCCACCAGCTCTCAAACACAGGGACGAGCTTTCTTT.

The CDR3 sequence: CASSRNRGPSYNEQFF. The CDR3 DNA follows: TGTGCCAGCAGCCGGAACAGGGGGCCCTCCTACAATGAGCAGTTCTTC. V usage is TRBV7-9 and J usage is TRBJ2-1, with 9 nucleotides matching TRBD1. Germline trimming cut 5 bases from V and 0 bases from J; bases unmatched to any gene: 5. Germline CDR1 is SEHNR and CDR2 is FQNEAQ (reference sequence). CDR3 length: 16 amino acids. Full variable domain (missing parts from reference TRBV7-9 and TRBJ2-1): DTGVSQNPRHKITKRGQNVTFRCDPISEHNRLYWYRQTLGQGPEFLTYFQNEAQLEKSRLLSDRFSAERPKGSFSTLEIQRTEQGDSAMYLCASSRNRGPSYNEQFFGPGTRLTVL.

The rearrangement joins TRBV9 to TRBJ2-2; D unresolved. This CDR3 region has 13 residues. Per germline, CDR1 SGDLS and CDR2 YYNGEE. V was cut by 3 bases and J by 0 bases, with 3 bases left in between. The CDR3: CASSATNTGELFF. CDR3 DNA sequence: TGTGCCAGCAGCGCGACGAACACCGGGGAGCTGTTTTTT.

The V gene is TRBV19, the J gene TRBJ2-1, with 10 nucleotides matching TRBD2. Germline trimming cut 4 bases from V and 6 bases from J; bases unmatched to any gene: 15. This CDR3 is built from 18 residues. Germline values: CDR1 LNHDA, CDR2 SQIVND (reference sequence). The CDR3 here is CASSTSFRLAGDPNEQFF. DNA for the CDR3: TGTGCCAGTAGTACCTCTTTCCGACTAGCGGGCGATCCCAATGAGCAGTTCTTC. Drawing the rest from reference TRBV19 and TRBJ2-1, the complete variable domain is DGGITQSPKYLFRKEGQNVTLSCEQNLNHDAMYWYRQDPGQGLRLIYYSQIVNDFQKGDIAEGYSVSREKKESFPLTVTSAQKNPTAFYLCASSTSFRLAGDPNEQFFGPGTRLTVL.